Sequencing of this TCR beta chain was carried out in a study of blood T cell repertoires in COVID-19 (dated by TCRdb to about 2020). Notes on the research overall: Samples from collaborators originated in the United States, Italy and Spain and spanned both the acute and convalescent phases of COVID-19. Subjects who had been exposed to COVID-19, were actively infected with it, or had recovered from it provided the deeply sampled blood TCRbeta repertoires that made up the dataset. The prospective study material was composed of cDNA or gDNA derived from T cells, B-cell-depleted T cells, or PBMCs. Where available, HLA class I and class II types were taken from metadata supplied by the sample provider and were not determined by assay-based typing. The repertoires were released in a freely available public database meant as a resource for research on the immune response to SARS-CoV-2. Samples were obtained from the ongoing ImmuneRACE study (first 160 participants) and from 950 to 1,500 subjects provided by 6 global collaborators. The sample metadata nearly always contained a de-identified subject ID, COVID-19 status, age in years and sex.

What the work shows at the level of the full study, not this receptor alone: Clinical and demographic metadata were provided uncurated, with the amount varying by source and participant.

One collaborating source in Seattle enrolled patients during active infection and followed them longitudinally through the course of disease. Whole blood was collected in K2EDTA tubes by collaborating institutions according to the institutions' own protocols. For TCRbeta analysis, collaborators shipped samples in one of three forms: frozen whole blood, isolated PBMCs, or DNA extracted from either of those sample types. The immunoSEQ Assay, a bias-controlled multiplex PCR, was used to amplify TCRbeta CDR3 regions from genomic DNA. For the original study's pipeline: Within the assay, amplification of reference gene primers was used to estimate how many nucleated cells each sample contained. Sequence reads were collapsed and filtered to measure the absolute abundance of every unique TCRbeta CDR3 rearrangement. For each sample, productive Simpson clonality was calculated as the square root of Simpson's diversity index over productive rearrangements. TCRdb took this table from immuneACCESS and kept in-frame rearrangements with V and J called. Such tables lack part of the clones; where checked against another copy, unresolved V genes explain under half of the gap, and the rest is unexplained. The V and J calls and clone size were taken over from that table, and D and trimming were inferred from the DNA. The sample table records around 260,000 clones; around 90% of these occur just once. Under 3% of the sample goes to the ten largest clones.

CDR1 LGHNA and CDR2 YNFKEQ were looked up in the germline V gene. Counted from cysteine to phenylalanine, this CDR3 has 16 amino acids. Just the 48-base CDR3 DNA is kept, in frame starting at base 1. The junction shows trimming of 4 bases on V and 2 bases on J, plus 15 bases between the germline ends. Comments on this clone: This clone's antigen is unknown. No per-base quality is available; no much larger clone lies one base away.

This TCR was recovered from a person under 35 with COVID-19, enrolled during active disease. Sequenced input: peripheral blood. Recombination connected TRBV4-2 to TRBJ2-1, with a tentative D gene TRBD2 over 6 matching bases. For the CDR3, the sequence is CASSPGGVLTYNEQFF. The DNA sequence is given as TGTGCCAGCAGCCCCGGCGGGGTCCTAACCTACAATGAGCAGTTCTTC.